This passage covers 5 T cell receptor beta chains from one sample sequenced in a study of Ad26.COV2.S vaccination and SARS-CoV-2 variants. Treatment of the sample: roughly 20 received Ad26.COV2.S at low or high dose, single or two shots; about five received placebo; per-sample allocation not given. Specimens were obtained on day 63 following the first vaccine or placebo injection. Libraries were prepared by immunoSEQ multiplex PCR; TCRdb keeps only in-frame clonotypes and omits some of them. Of about 680,000 clones listed, around 89% are singletons. The material was peripheral blood, obtained in a trial of Ad26.COV2.S vaccine versus placebo. These receptors were collected from a person between 18 and 65 years old who received the Ad26.COV2.S COVID-19 vaccine or a placebo.

The count of this clone is one. This sequence joins TRBV4-1 and TRBJ2-1; TRBD2 matches at 11 bases. Trimming took 0 bases from V and 6 from J; bases not matched to a gene: 10. The CDR3 spans 18 residues. Germline CDR1 and CDR2: MGHRA and YSYEKL. The CDR3 region is CASSQDPLSGRASNEQFF. The CDR3 bases are TGCGCCAGCAGCCAAGACCCCCTTAGCGGGAGGGCCTCCAATGAGCAGTTCTTC.

The chain joins TRBV9 to TRBJ1-6, with 9 bases identical to TRBD1. CDR1 SGDLS and CDR2 YYNGEE come from the germline V gene. Trimming cost V 4 bases and J 10 bases; bases outside gene matches: 15. The CDR3 consists of 17 residues. CDR3 sequence: CASSSTSDRGRGSPLHF. The CDR3 coding sequence is TGTGCCAGCAGCTCAACCAGTGACAGGGGGAGAGGATCACCCCTCCACTTT.

This clone was counted a single time. The chain links TRBV19 to TRBJ1-2; possibly TRBD1 for D (5 bases). Germline V gene sequence: CDR1 LNHDA, CDR2 SQIVND (reference sequence). This CDR3 spans 14 amino acids. V lost 10 bases, J lost 2 bases, and 17 bases lay in between. CDR3 nucleotide sequence: TGTGCCACCCTTCCCCCCGCAGGGAACTATGGCTACACCTTC. It codes for CATLPPAGNYGYTF.

The chain is built from TRBV6-6 and TRBJ1-4; the match to TRBD1 covers 7 bases. CDR1 is MNHNY and CDR2 is SVGAGI in the germline V gene (reference sequence). With V trimmed by 6 bases and J by 5 bases, 6 bases remained unmatched. CDR3 length: 14 amino acids. CDR3 DNA sequence: TGTGCCAGCAGGACGACAGGGAAGAATGAAAAACTGTTTTTT. It encodes CASRTTGKNEKLFF.

The CDR3: CASSRGSGREETQYF. The CDR3 nucleotides are TGTGCCAGCAGTCGGGGTAGCGGGAGGGAAGAGACCCAGTACTTC. The chain carries TRBV7-6 and TRBJ2-5; 11 nucleotides line up with TRBD2. The J segment lost 3 bases and the V segment lost 6 bases, leaving 6 bases of the junction unmatched. Germline CDR1 and CDR2: SGHVS and FNYEAQ. The CDR3 consists of 15 residues.